This paragraph covers one TCR beta chain sequence. The antigen remains unidentified. This specimen belongs to a study of OX40 agonist ivuxolimab in advanced cancers. Findings of the study overall: Patients who responded partially at 0.1-3.0 mg/kg showed clonal expansion ranking among the lowest.

Germline CDR1 reads MNHEY; CDR2 reads SVGAGI. The CDR3 covers 14 residues. The V end lost 6 bases, the J end lost 0 bases, and 6 bases lay between the germline ends. Using immunoSEQ multiplex PCR, the repertoire was profiled, and TCRdb retains in-frame clones only, with some absent. The sample includes tens of thousands of clones, 65% to 85% seen only once; the top ten take roughly 4.4%. The chain joins TRBV6-5 to TRBJ2-6; D not certain. The sample in question was CD4+ or CD8+ T cells sorted from blood, obtained in a trial of the OX40 agonist ivuxolimab. This clonotype was obtained from an adult with an advanced solid tumor such as melanoma, head and neck, liver or kidney cancer. CDR3 bases: TGTGCCAGCAGCACTTTCTCTGGGGCCAACGTCCTGACTTTC. It encodes CASSTFSGANVLTF.